Below, 24 T cell receptor beta chains from the same sample are listed, as sequenced in a study of blood T cell repertoires in COVID-19 (dated by TCRdb to the early 2020s). Library creation used the immunoSEQ multiplex PCR assay. TCRdb provides this immuneACCESS table in a form limited to in-frame rearrangements. Some clones are lacking; in checked studies, under half of them reflect an unresolved V gene, and why the rest are absent is not known. This sample holds about 500,000 clones; 89% were observed only once. The ten biggest clones cover 0.9% of the sample. The sequenced sample consisted of peripheral blood. These receptors came from a man aged 18-30 years with COVID-19, enrolled during active disease.

The rearrangement uses TRBV4-1 and TRBJ2-7; tentatively, D is TRBD1 (5 bases). Trimming took off 1 base at V and 3 bases at J, with 13 bases between the two ends. This CDR3 has 15 amino acids. Germline V gives CDR1 MGHRA, CDR2 YSYEKL. Here the CDR3 reads CASSQGPTDDYEQYF. DNA of the CDR3: TGCGCCAGCAGCCAAGGCCCGACAGACGACTACGAGCAGTACTTC.

This sequence joins TRBV28 and TRBJ1-5, with a weak D call TRBD1 (6 bases). The CDR3 sequence is 16 residues long. The germline V gene has CDR1 MDHEN and CDR2 SYDVKM. The germline V and J ends were trimmed by 5 bases and 6 bases, with 20 bases remaining between them. This chain's CDR3 is CASSPQVGGLGQPQHF. The CDR3 DNA is TGTGCCAGCAGTCCCCAGGTGGGGGGGCTGGGTCAGCCCCAGCATTTT.

The chain combines TRBV19 with TRBJ1-1; D is unclear. V was pared by 4 bases and J by 1 base, with 10 bases between. The CDR3 is 14 amino acids. Germline values: CDR1 LNHDA, CDR2 SQIVND (reference sequence). The CDR3 sequence is CASSRRERNTEAFF. CDR3 nucleotides: TGTGCCAGTAGTAGAAGGGAGAGGAACACTGAAGCTTTCTTT.

This chain links TRBV2 with TRBJ2-7; D is undetermined. Trimming cost V 2 bases and J 2 bases, with 7 bases left between them. Germline-derived CDR1 and CDR2 are SNHLY and FYNNEI. The CDR3 has 13 amino acids. The DNA of the CDR3 is TGTGCCAGCAGTGAAACAGCTACCTACGAGCAGTACTTC. Translated, it gives CASSETATYEQYF.

The chain employs TRBV19 and TRBJ1-1; 10 positions agree with TRBD1. The V gene end was trimmed by 3 bases and the J gene end by 6 bases; junction bases not matched to a gene: 7. Germline V gene data show CDR1 as LNHDA and CDR2 as SQIVND (reference sequence). The CDR3 runs to 15 residues. The CDR3 coding sequence is TGTGCCAGTAGTATCATGGGACAGGGGAAAGCTGAAGCTTTCTTT. It is translated as CASSIMGQGKAEAFF.

The CDR3 sequence is CASSSRGLTEAFF. The CDR3 DNA reads TGTGCCAGCAGTAGCAGGGGGCTAACTGAAGCTTTCTTT. The J gene is TRBJ1-1, the V gene TRBV27; 8 bases align to TRBD1. The CDR3 spans 13 residues. V was pared by 5 bases and J by 5 bases, with 4 bases of the junction left unmatched. Germline loops: CDR1 MNHEY, CDR2 SMNVEV (reference sequence).

The rearrangement links TRBV2 to TRBJ2-7; 7 bases match TRBD1. V lost 5 bases to trimming and J lost 5 bases; unmatched junction nucleotides: 6. The CDR3 loop spans 13 amino acids. Germline-derived CDR1 and CDR2 are SNHLY and FYNNEI. CDR3 bases: TGTGCCAGCAGTCTCCACAGGGGTAACGAGCAGTACTTC. Protein sequence: CASSLHRGNEQYF.

V and J are TRBV2 and TRBJ2-7; D may be TRBD2 (5 bases). The CDR3 sequence is 13 residues long. Trimming stripped 6 bases from V and 2 bases from J, with 11 bases between. The V gene's germline CDR1 is SNHLY and CDR2 FYNNEI. The CDR3 spells CASRPGSAYEQYF. CDR3 nucleotides: TGTGCCAGCAGACCGGGATCGGCCTACGAGCAGTACTTC.

This chain joins TRBV7-9 and TRBJ2-7, with unresolved D. This CDR3 has 16 amino acids. Germline CDR1 and CDR2: SEHNR and FQNEAQ (reference sequence). V was shortened by 5 bases and J by 3 bases, with 20 bases between the two germline ends. CDR3 in DNA: TGTGCCAGCAGCCGATCTGCGGCGGCTCCGAACTACGAGCAGTACTTC. Translation gives CASSRSAAAPNYEQYF.

The chain employs TRBV2 and TRBJ2-7; D is ambiguous. The CDR3 runs to 13 residues. Trimming cost V 6 bases and J 0 bases, with 9 bases left between them. Germline loops: CDR1 SNHLY, CDR2 FYNNEI. This CDR3 is CASSALYSYEQYF. The DNA for the CDR3 is TGTGCCAGCAGCGCACTCTACTCCTACGAGCAGTACTTC.

Only a few counts were recorded for this clone. J is TRBJ2-7 and V is TRBV28; 15 bases are shared with TRBD2. There are 16 residues in the CDR3. The germline CDR1 and CDR2 sequences are MDHEN and SYDVKM. Losses at the gene ends were 5 bases for V and 5 bases for J; bases not matched to a gene: 7. The CDR3 DNA sequence: TGTGCCAGCAGTCCACACGGGACTAGCGGGAGGAACGAGCAGTACTTC. Protein: CASSPHGTSGRNEQYF. The full variable domain, with the rest looked up from reference TRBV28 and TRBJ2-7, is DVKVTQSSRYLVKRTGEKVFLECVQDMDHENMFWYRQDPGLGLRLIYFSYDVKMKEKGDIPEGYSVSREKKERFSLILESASTNQTSMYLCASSPHGTSGRNEQYFGPGTRLTVT.

V and J are TRBV21-1 and TRBJ2-1; TRBD1, as called in the table, went unchecked against the DNA. TRBV21-1 is an annotated pseudogene. The CDR3 has 19 amino acids. The CDR3 reads CASSKMGLFTPSSYNEQFF. CDR3 nucleotides: TGTGCCAGCAGCAAAATGGGGCTCTTTACCCCGAGCTCCTACAATGAGCAGTTCTTC.

This clone occurred a few times. The chain employs TRBV4-1 and TRBJ2-3; TRBD2 matches 7 bases. The CDR3 extends over 14 amino acids. Germline loops: CDR1 MGHRA, CDR2 YSYEKL. The junction had 7 bases not matched to a gene; V was cut back by 8 bases and J by 2 bases. CDR3 nucleotide sequence: TGCGCCAGCTCACCTAGCGGCCACACAGATACGCAGTATTTT. It translates to CASSPSGHTDTQYF.

V is TRBV28 and J is TRBJ1-4, with unresolved D. Deletions cut 7 bases from V and 2 bases from J, with 11 bases between. Germline CDR1 is MDHEN and CDR2 is SYDVKM. This CDR3 is built from 14 residues. The CDR3 loop reads CASTPVSTNEKLFF. CDR3 nucleotides: TGTGCCAGCACTCCTGTATCCACTAATGAAAAACTGTTTTTT. The full variable domain, in which reference TRBV28 and TRBJ1-4 provide the parts outside the CDR3, is DVKVTQSSRYLVKRTGEKVFLECVQDMDHENMFWYRQDPGLGLRLIYFSYDVKMKEKGDIPEGYSVSREKKERFSLILESASTNQTSMYLCASTPVSTNEKLFFGSGTQLSVL.

The CDR3 region is CASSWTGRAEAFF. In DNA form, the CDR3 reads TGTGCCAGCAGCTGGACAGGGAGGGCTGAAGCTTTCTTT. The chain recombines TRBV14 with TRBJ1-1, with 8 bases lining up with TRBD1. After removal of 5 bases from V and 6 bases from J, the junction contained 5 bases not matched to a gene. Looked up from germline, CDR1 is SGHDN and CDR2 is FVKESK. The CDR3 spans 13 residues.

This chain links TRBV7-3 with TRBJ2-3, with TRBD2 matching over 7 bases. This CDR3 has 19 amino acids. The J segment lost 2 bases and the V segment lost 5 bases, leaving 19 bases of the junction unmatched. Per the germline V gene, CDR1 is SGHTA and CDR2 is FQGTGA. The CDR3 region has the DNA TGTGCCAGCAGCATAATGGGTCCCTTTGGGGGGGAATCCACAGATACGCAGTATTTT. This translates into CASSIMGPFGGESTDTQYF.

V is TRBV11-3 and J is TRBJ2-7; D call uncertain. Germline V lookup: CDR1 SGHNT, CDR2 YENEEA. CDR3 size: 14 residues. Trimming took off 1 base at V and 2 bases at J, with 9 bases between the two ends. DNA of the CDR3: TGTGCCAGCAGCTTAGGGTACCAGGCCTACGAGCAGTACTTC. Protein sequence: CASSLGYQAYEQYF.

The chain joins TRBV7-9 to TRBJ2-5, with D possibly being TRBD2 (6 bases). The V end lost 5 bases, the J end lost 7 bases, and 20 bases lay between the germline ends. The CDR3 totals 15 residues. The germline V gene has CDR1 SEHNR and CDR2 FQNEAQ (reference sequence). CDR3 protein: CASSGGAAGRGTQYF. DNA for the CDR3: TGTGCCAGCAGCGGTGGGGCTGCGGGACGGGGGACCCAGTACTTC.

The chain uses TRBV29-1 and TRBJ1-1; D is ambiguous. The V end lost 6 bases, the J end lost 1 base, and 18 bases lay between the germline ends. This CDR3 has 15 amino acids. Germline V gives CDR1 SQVTM, CDR2 ANQGSEA. CDR3 in amino acids: CSVTPPSWANTEAFF. CDR3 bases: TGCAGCGTGACCCCTCCCTCATGGGCGAACACTGAAGCTTTCTTT.

V gene TRBV7-2 combines with J gene TRBJ2-7; 10 bases line up with TRBD2. The CDR3 is 16 residues long. Trimming removed 3 bases from V and 4 bases from J; junction bases left unmatched: 9. CDR1 is SGHTA, CDR2 FQGNSA, per germline. CDR3 in DNA: TGTGCCAGCAGCTTTGTAGCGGGAGGCGCGGGATACGAGCAGTACTTC. The encoded protein is CASSFVAGGAGYEQYF.

This chain joins TRBV7-9 and TRBJ2-5; D not certain. Germline V lookup: CDR1 SEHNR, CDR2 FQNEAQ (reference sequence). The CDR3 extends over 11 amino acids. V was cut by 7 bases and J by 5 bases, with 8 bases left in between. CDR3 DNA sequence: TGTGCCAGCACCCCCGGGGAGACCCAGTACTTC. Translation gives CASTPGETQYF.

V and J are TRBV5-1 and TRBJ2-3; weak D call: TRBD2 (5 bases). CDR1 and CDR2 from the germline V gene are SGHRS and YFSETQ. The CDR3 contains 17 residues. Trimming stripped 3 bases from V and 5 bases from J, with 22 bases between. CDR3 residues: CASSSWGGEGLIDTQYF. Written as DNA, the CDR3 is TGCGCCAGCAGCTCTTGGGGTGGCGAGGGCCTGATAGATACGCAGTATTTT.

The chain couples TRBV9 to TRBJ2-1; TRBD2 matches 10 bases. The CDR3 has 15 amino acids. V gave up 2 bases and J gave up 6 bases; unmatched junction bases: 5. Germline V CDR1 and CDR2: SGDLS, YYNGEE. The CDR3 bases are TGTGCCAGCAGCGTTTTTAGCGGGGGGTTCAATGAGCAGTTCTTC. Amino acids: CASSVFSGGFNEQFF.

This sequence joins TRBV5-1 and TRBJ2-2; D possibly corresponds to TRBD1 (6 bases). V lost 4 bases and J 6 bases, leaving 13 bases between the germline ends. From germline, CDR1 is SGHRS and CDR2 YFSETQ. This CDR3 is built from 14 residues. The CDR3 DNA sequence: TGCGCCAGCAGCCCAAGACAGGCCCCCGGGGAGCTGTTTTTT. Translation: CASSPRQAPGELFF.